This TCR beta chain was captured in a study of blood T cell repertoires in COVID-19. Overall study: Sites in the United States, Italy and Spain provided acute and convalescent COVID-19 samples.

As originally analysed: Reference gene primer amplification in the assay estimated nucleated cell counts. The repertoire was sequenced with immunoSEQ multiplex PCR; TCRdb's copy has only in-frame clones and lacks some. Clonal size and the V and J genes are those of that table, whereas D and trimming came from the DNA. The sample has 200,000 to 250,000 clones; 82% are singletons. It was during active infection that Seattle patients were enrolled and then longitudinally followed. The CDR3 loop spans 14 amino acids. V lost 6 bases to trimming and J lost 0 bases, with 9 bases between them. The V gene's germline CDR1 is MNHEY and CDR2 SVGAGI.

The sequence derives from a woman aged 80 or over with COVID-19, enrolled during active disease. Sequenced material: peripheral blood. The chain uses TRBV6-5 and TRBJ1-5; perhaps TRBD1 as D (5 bases). CDR3 coding DNA: TGTGCCAGCAGGGGGACTTATAGCAATCAGCCCCAGCATTTT. Its protein is CASRGTYSNQPQHF.